These 15 T cell receptor beta chains originate from one sample sequenced in a study of response to subunit inactivated influenza vaccine. TCRdb analysed the RT-PCR reads with MiXCR anew, one entry per CDR3 protein. The sample records around 570,000 distinct CDR3 sequences, about 7.6% being singletons. The source material was PBMCs from blood, sampled 23 to 25 months after vaccination. The receptors derive from a man aged 50-75 years who received an inactivated influenza vaccine.

This clonotype was counted many times. This chain connects TRBV18 to TRBJ1-2; D gene ambiguous. The CDR3 sequence is 12 residues long. The V gene's germline CDR1 is KGHSH and CDR2 LQKENI. Trimming removed 4 bases at V and 3 bases at J, with 6 bases between. Here the CDR3 DNA reads TGTGCCAGCTCACACGGGGACTATGGCTACACCTTC. As protein: CASSHGDYGYTF.

In its sample, this clonotype was seen many times. CDR3 bases: TGCGCCAGCAGCGTCGACCTGGGGACGGCCTCTGGAAACACCATATATTTT. Its translation: CASSVDLGTASGNTIYF. V gene TRBV5-1 combines with J gene TRBJ1-3; D perhaps matches TRBD1 (5 bases). The CDR3 consists of 17 residues. V shed 4 bases and J shed 0 bases, with 17 bases lying between them. CDR1 SGHRS and CDR2 YFSETQ come from the germline V gene.

This clonotype was detected only a few times. This rearrangement joins TRBV20-1 to TRBJ1-4; perhaps TRBD1 as D (6 bases). CDR1 and CDR2 from the germline V gene are DFQATT and SNEGSKA (reference sequence). CDR3 size: 13 residues. The CDR3 region is CSARRPDREKLFF. As DNA, the CDR3 is TGCAGCGCCCGTAGGCCCGACAGGGAAAAACTGTTTTTT.

V usage is TRBV7-8 and J usage is TRBJ1-5; D may be TRBD1 (6 bases). V lost 2 bases, J lost 3 bases, and 11 bases lay in between. Per the germline V gene, CDR1 is SGHVS and CDR2 is FQNEAQ. The CDR3 extends over 15 amino acids. The CDR3 sequence: CASSLTDRFNQPQHF. The CDR3 DNA is TGTGCCAGCAGCTTAACCGACAGGTTCAATCAGCCCCAGCATTTT.

This clonotype occurred a few times. The CDR3 here is CASRDSTTYEQYF. In nucleotides, the CDR3 is TGTGCCAGCAGGGACAGTACGACCTACGAGCAGTACTTC. The chain uses TRBV6-1 and TRBJ2-7; D is perhaps TRBD1 (6 bases). The CDR3 consists of 13 residues. V was clipped by 6 bases and J by 2 bases, with 11 bases between them. Germline values: CDR1 MNHNS, CDR2 SASEGT.

This rearrangement joins TRBV5-1 to TRBJ2-7; D is uncertain. V lost 2 bases and J lost 6, with 15 bases in between. Germline loops: CDR1 SGHRS, CDR2 YFSETQ. The length of the CDR3 is 14 residues. Here the CDR3 DNA reads TGCGCCAGCAGCTTAGGAGCTTACGACCCCGAGCAGTACTTC. This codes for CASSLGAYDPEQYF.

CDR3 sequence reads: CASSPGPADTQYF. The CDR3 nucleotides are TGTGCCAGCAGCCCAGGGCCCGCAGATACGCAGTATTTT. The V call is TRBV7-2, the J call TRBJ2-3; D might be TRBD1 (5 bases). The CDR3 is made up of 13 amino acids. V was trimmed by 5 bases and J by 4 bases, leaving 10 bases between them. Germline lookup yields CDR1 SGHTA and CDR2 FQGNSA. Using reference TRBV7-2 and TRBJ2-3 for the parts outside the CDR3, the full variable domain is GAGVSQSPSNKVTEKGKDVELRCDPISGHTALYWYRQSLGQGLEFLIYFQGNSAPDKSGLPSDRFSAERTGGSVSTLTIQRTQQEDSAVYLCASSPGPADTQYFGPGTRLTVL.

This clonotype was found a few times. The gene calls are TRBV11-2 and TRBJ2-7, with a tentative D call TRBD1 (5 bases). V dropped 6 bases and J dropped 3 bases, with 15 bases sitting between them. Germline CDR1 SGHAT, CDR2 FQNNGV. The CDR3 runs 14 residues. In nucleotides, the CDR3 is TGTGCCAGCAGGGTAGGGGCCAGGAGCTACGAGCAGTACTTC. As protein: CASRVGARSYEQYF.

The V gene is TRBV10-2, the J gene TRBJ2-5, with a possible D match to TRBD2 (5 bases). There are 14 residues in the CDR3. CDR1 is WSHSY, CDR2 SAAADI, per germline. The CDR3 bases are TGCGCTGCTGGTAGCGCCCCTAACCCAGAGACCCAGTACTTC. Encoded protein: CAAGSAPNPETQYF.

The CDR3 loop is CASSYPLLRAGPGNNQPQHF. CDR3 bases: TGTGCCAGCAGTTACCCCCTCCTCCGCGCAGGGCCAGGAAACAATCAGCCCCAGCATTTT. The V call is TRBV6-2 or TRBV6-3, the J call TRBJ1-5, with D maybe TRBD1 (5 bases). The CDR3 runs 20 residues. The germline V and J ends were trimmed by 2 bases and 3 bases, with 26 bases remaining between them. From germline, CDR1 is MNHEY and CDR2 SVGEGT.

Many counts were recorded for this clonotype. This chain uses TRBV28 with TRBJ2-1; D not resolved. Germline-derived CDR1 and CDR2 are MDHEN and SYDVKM. CDR3 length: 11 residues. Trimming shortened V by 6 bases and J by 12 bases, and 12 bases separated the two germline ends. The CDR3 DNA sequence: TGTGCCAGCAGCACCTCTTCGGTGCAGTTCTTC. Its translation is CASSTSSVQFF.

The sample holds a few counts of this clonotype. The genes are TRBV5-4 and TRBJ1-6; 8 bases are shared with TRBD1. Germline CDR1 reads SGHNT; CDR2 reads YYREEE (reference sequence). This CDR3 is built from 14 residues. J was trimmed by 8 bases and V by 1 base; bases with no gene match: 2. CDR3 sequence: CASSLSDRDSPLHF. CDR3 DNA: TGTGCCAGCAGCTTGTCGGACAGGGATTCACCCCTCCACTTT.

This clonotype was seen repeatedly, ten times or more. The chain is built from TRBV5-1 and TRBJ2-7; 10 bases are shared with TRBD2. This CDR3 region has 14 residues. CDR1 and CDR2 from the germline V gene are SGHRS and YFSETQ. The V and J ends lost 5 bases and 3 bases, in that order; junction bases with no gene match: 5. In DNA, the CDR3 is TGCGCCAGCAGTTCCGCTAGCGGGGGCTACGAGCAGTACTTC. Amino acids: CASSSASGGYEQYF.

The chain recombines TRBV5-1 with TRBJ1-4; 9 positions agree with TRBD1. Germline loops: CDR1 SGHRS, CDR2 YFSETQ. V lost 4 bases, J lost 6 bases, and 4 bases stayed unmatched. The length of the CDR3 is 14 residues. The CDR3 sequence is CASSRDRVDEKLFF. CDR3 sequence (DNA): TGCGCCAGCAGCCGGGACAGGGTGGATGAAAAACTGTTTTTT.

The gene calls are TRBV2 and TRBJ2-4; TRBD1 might be the D (5 bases). Trimming took 2 bases from V and 0 from J, leaving 17 bases between them. Germline V gives CDR1 SNHLY, CDR2 FYNNEI. This CDR3 comprises 18 residues. CDR3 coding DNA: TGTGCCAGCAGTGAATACCTCGGACATCCAGTAGCCAAAAACATTCAGTACTTC. Its protein is CASSEYLGHPVAKNIQYF.